The rows below give T cell receptor beta chains drawn from one sample of a study of beta chain features in type 1 diabetes. Repertoires were generated with immunoSEQ multiplex PCR, while TCRdb's copy carries only in-frame clones and drops some. The data show some 240,000 clones, with around 16% seen just once and roughly 0.08% held by the top ten. The sequenced sample consisted of naive CD4+ T cells from blood. These receptor sequences come from a man between 25 and 39 years old with type 1 diabetes. The CDR3 runs from the conserved cysteine through the conserved F or W. The order of the fields is J gene, V gene, CDR3 protein.

J gene: TRBJ1-4
V gene: TRBV30
CDR3 protein: CAWSVIRGEKLFF

J gene: TRBJ2-7
V gene: TRBV7-9
CDR3 protein: CASSWDSLRDEQYF

J gene: TRBJ2-7
V gene: TRBV4-1
CDR3 protein: CASSQVPYNYEQYF

J gene: TRBJ2-3
V gene: TRBV5-1
CDR3 protein: CASSLDWGGTDTQYF

J gene: TRBJ2-7
V gene: TRBV29-1
CDR3 protein: CSVASGVEQYF

J gene: TRBJ2-3
V gene: TRBV18
CDR3 protein: CASSPGRNTQYF

J gene: TRBJ1-1
V gene: TRBV28
CDR3 protein: CASSFNGPSYAFF

J gene: TRBJ2-3
V gene: TRBV6-1
CDR3 protein: CASSAGGPPDTQYF

J gene: TRBJ2-7
V gene: TRBV10-3
CDR3 protein: CAISGTEGGYEQYF

J gene: TRBJ1-1
V gene: TRBV6-6
CDR3 protein: CAGKRVGSTEAFF